Below, 10 T cell receptor beta chains from the same sample are listed, as sequenced in a study of cytomegalovirus exposure and HLA in healthy donors. This table comes from immunoSEQ multiplex PCR, and its TCRdb copy is limited to in-frame clones, with some not included. Of 150,000 to 200,000 clones listed, about 82% are singletons. The specimen was PBMCs. Source of these receptors: a man aged 30 to 45 in good health and CMV-seropositive.

The V and J genes are TRBV19 and TRBJ1-2; D is perhaps TRBD1 (6 bases). There are 15 residues in the CDR3. Germline V lookup: CDR1 LNHDA, CDR2 SQIVND (reference sequence). V shed 3 bases and J shed 4 bases, with 15 bases lying between them. The CDR3 DNA follows: TGTGCCAGTAGTATCACCGGGACAAGGGTCTATGGCTACACCTTC. Amino acids: CASSITGTRVYGYTF.

This sequence joins TRBV5-8 and TRBJ2-6; D is possibly TRBD2 (6 bases). Trimming stripped 4 bases from V and 0 bases from J, with 17 bases between. The CDR3 has 18 amino acids. Looked up from germline, CDR1 is SGHTS and CDR2 is YDEGEE. CDR3 sequence reads: CASSQGGGLYSGANVLTF. CDR3 DNA sequence: TGTGCCAGCAGCCAAGGTGGGGGGTTGTACTCTGGGGCCAACGTCCTGACTTTC.

J is TRBJ2-3 and V is TRBV27, with 10 positions matching TRBD1. The CDR3 is 19 amino acids. CDR1 and CDR2 (germline): MNHEY, SMNVEV (reference sequence). After removal of 6 bases from V and 4 bases from J, the junction contained 19 bases not matched to a gene. The CDR3 DNA sequence: TGTGCCAGCAGGGGGACAGGGGAGGAGAGGACTAGCCCCCCAGATACGCAGTATTTT. Translation gives CASRGTGEERTSPPDTQYF.

The chain combines TRBV9 with TRBJ2-2; no definite D call. CDR1 and CDR2 (germline): SGDLS, YYNGEE. V was shortened by 1 base and J by 6 bases, with 4 bases between the two germline ends. There are 12 residues in the CDR3. CDR3 DNA sequence: TGTGCCAGCAGCGTATATTCCGGGGAGCTGTTTTTT. Protein product: CASSVYSGELFF.

CDR3 region: CASGDRGYEQYF. CDR3 nucleotide sequence: TGTGCCAGCGGGGACAGGGGCTACGAGCAGTACTTC. The chain is built from TRBV6-1 and TRBJ2-7; TRBD1 aligns across 10 bases. The CDR3 sequence is 12 residues long. V was pared by 8 bases and J by 3 bases, with 1 base of the junction left unmatched. Germline CDR1 is MNHNS and CDR2 is SASEGT.

This clone showed up just a few times. The chain recombines TRBV10-3 with TRBJ1-5; D is uncertain. V was shortened by 6 bases and J by 3 bases, with 12 bases between the two germline ends. The CDR3 loop spans 14 amino acids. Germline-derived CDR1 and CDR2 are ENHRY and SYGVKD. CDR3 DNA sequence: TGTGCCATCAGCTCACACGAAATCAATCAGCCCCAGCATTTT. Its protein product is CAISSHEINQPQHF.

The rearrangement links TRBV4-3 to TRBJ2-3; 9 nucleotides align to TRBD2. The V and J ends lost 0 bases and 2 bases, in that order; junction bases with no gene match: 9. CDR1 is LGHNA, CDR2 YSLEER, per germline. The CDR3 consists of 18 residues. This CDR3 reads CASSQEGRASGVTDTQYF. CDR3 sequence (DNA): TGCGCCAGCAGCCAAGAGGGTCGGGCTAGCGGGGTCACAGATACGCAGTATTTT.

There are a few counts of this clone. The chain uses TRBV27 and TRBJ2-7; tentatively, D is TRBD2 (5 bases). The CDR3 spans 13 residues. Trimming stripped 5 bases from V and 3 bases from J, with 11 bases between. From germline, CDR1 is MNHEY and CDR2 SMNVEV (reference sequence). In DNA form, the CDR3 reads TGTGCCAGCAGTCTAGCCCCAGGCTACGAGCAGTACTTC. This encodes CASSLAPGYEQYF.

The chain has TRBV7-2 and TRBJ2-7, with a weak D call TRBD2 (7 bases). Germline assignment: CDR1 SGHTA and CDR2 FQGNSA. The CDR3 consists of 15 residues. The germline V and J ends were trimmed by 5 bases and 7 bases, with 21 bases remaining between them. CDR3 loop: CASSRLRGGAWEQYF. The CDR3 DNA reads as TGTGCCAGCAGCCGCCTTAGGGGGGGGGCGTGGGAGCAGTACTTC. The complete variable domain, with remaining parts taken from reference TRBV7-2 and TRBJ2-7, reads GAGVSQSPSNKVTEKGKDVELRCDPISGHTALYWYRQSLGQGLEFLIYFQGNSAPDKSGLPSDRFSAERTGGSVSTLTIQRTQQEDSAVYLCASSRLRGGAWEQYFGPGTRLTVT.

The rearrangement uses TRBV29-1 and TRBJ1-2; possible D gene TRBD1, 5 bases. The CDR3 consists of 12 residues. Trimming shortened V by 6 bases and J by 3 bases, and 11 bases separated the two germline ends. Germline CDR1 and CDR2: SQVTM and ANQGSEA. DNA for the CDR3: TGCAGCGTGTACTCGGGGGACTATGGCTACACCTTC. Amino acid sequence: CSVYSGDYGYTF.